The TCR beta chain described here comes from a study of cytomegalovirus exposure and HLA in healthy donors. The PCR was carried out with 60 Vbeta primers and 13 Jbeta primers. The table came from immunoSEQ multiplex PCR; TCRdb's copy has only in-frame clones and leaves some out. The sample has about 130,000 clones. Study-wide points: Most subjects' HLA-A and HLA-B alleles were reportedly predicted from TCR beta sequences.

Concerning this clone itself: Its antigen remains unidentified.

The CDR3 runs to 14 residues. Trimming took 4 bases from V and 7 from J, leaving 15 bases between them. Germline V gene data show CDR1 as SGHTS and CDR2 as YDEGEE. This TCR came from a woman in her forties in good health and CMV-seropositive. Sequenced input: PBMCs. The chain recombines TRBV5-8 with TRBJ2-4; possibly TRBD2 for D (6 bases). CDR3 DNA sequence: TGTGCCAGCAGCAGGGGACTGACGCTGAACATTCAGTACTTC. The encoded protein is CASSRGLTLNIQYF.